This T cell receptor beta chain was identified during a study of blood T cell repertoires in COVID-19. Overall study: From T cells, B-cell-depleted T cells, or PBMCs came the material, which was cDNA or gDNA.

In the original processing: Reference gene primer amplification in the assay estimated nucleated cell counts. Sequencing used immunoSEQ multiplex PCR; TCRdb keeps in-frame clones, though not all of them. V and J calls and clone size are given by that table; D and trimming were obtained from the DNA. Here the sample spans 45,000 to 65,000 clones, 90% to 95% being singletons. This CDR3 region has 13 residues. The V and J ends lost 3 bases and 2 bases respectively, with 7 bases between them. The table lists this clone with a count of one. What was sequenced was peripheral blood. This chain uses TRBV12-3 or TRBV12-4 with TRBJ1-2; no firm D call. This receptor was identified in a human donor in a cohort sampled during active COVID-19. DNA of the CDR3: TGTGCCAGCAGTTTGATACACAACTATGGCTACACCTTC. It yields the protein CASSLIHNYGYTF.